A single sample gave rise to the 12 T cell receptor beta chains below, sequenced in a study of T cell clonality in common variable immunodeficiency. Notes on the study in general: Fewer deletions and N-nucleotide insertions were reportedly seen in common variable immunodeficiency TCR beta sequences.

No antigen has been assigned to these receptors. The method was immunoSEQ multiplex PCR; TCRdb's version includes in-frame clones alone and lacks a portion of them. Listed for the sample are about 33,000 clones, none seen a single time. The sequenced sample was peripheral blood mononuclear cells. These receptor sequences come from a human donor with common variable immunodeficiency.

This clone was detected many times. The part of the CDR3 DNA that was read is TGCAGTGCTAGAGATCCTAGCGGGCCCCGGCAGGGAGAGACC. It yields the protein CSARDPSGPRQGET. The entire CDR3 protein reads CSARDPSGPRQGETQYF. This sequence joins TRBV20-1 and TRBJ2-5; 8 bases are shared with TRBD2. The CDR3 extends 3 residues past the end of the read, so its final part is completed from the germline J gene. The CDR3 sequence is 17 residues long. Germline CDR1 reads DFQATT; CDR2 reads SNEGSKA (reference sequence). V shed 0 bases, J shed 4 bases, and the junction held 13 bases outside the gene matches.

By its share, this clone is medium-sized (0.01 to 0.1%). The read ends 3 residues before the CDR3 terminus; that terminus is restored from the germline J gene. The J gene is TRBJ2-1, the V gene TRBV2; 8 bases agree with TRBD2. Per the germline V gene, CDR1 is SNHLY and CDR2 is FYNNEI. Trimming at V came to 7 bases and at J to 8 bases, leaving 13 bases not matched to a gene. The CDR3 spans 15 residues. Incomplete CDR3 DNA: TGTGCCAGCACAGGCGGGGGGAAGGTAGGGGATGAG. This gives the protein CASTGGGKVGDE. The full-length CDR3 reads as CASTGGGKVGDEQFF.

This clone was observed many times. Read sequence stops 3 residues before the CDR3 end, and the germline J gene provides the missing end. This rearrangement joins TRBV2 to TRBJ2-1, with TRBD1 matching 7 bases. V dropped 7 bases and J dropped 8; count of bases not matched to a gene: 8. Germline CDR1 reads SNHLY; CDR2 reads FYNNEI. The CDR3 extends over 13 amino acids. The CDR3 protein is CASKKQGQDEQFF. CDR3 DNA, as far as it was read: TGTGCCAGCAAAAAACAGGGGCAGGATGAG.

This clone came up a few times. The read finishes 3 residues shy of the CDR3 end, and the germline J gene is used to complete it. V gene TRBV30 combines with J gene TRBJ1-4; D possibly corresponds to TRBD1 (5 bases). This CDR3 is 14 amino acids long. Trimming pared 6 bases from V and 3 bases from J, leaving 14 bases between. The germline V gene encodes CDR1 GTSNPN and CDR2 SVGIG (reference sequence). Incomplete CDR3 DNA: TGTGCCTGTTCTACGGGGGGGGCTAATGAAAAA. Translation gives CACSTGGANEK. The full CDR3 reads CACSTGGANEKLFF.

With respect to this clone: The read stops 3 residues short of the end of the CDR3; the missing end is completed from the germline J gene. V usage is TRBV2 and J usage is TRBJ2-1; TRBD2 matches 14 bases. The V gene end was trimmed by 4 bases and the J gene end by 0 bases; junction bases not matched to a gene: 8. Germline V gene data show CDR1 as SNHLY and CDR2 as FYNNEI. This CDR3 has 19 amino acids. CDR3 in amino acids: CASSGTSGGPYSSYNEQFF. Incomplete CDR3 DNA: TGTGCCAGCAGTGGGACTAGCGGGGGGCCCTACAGCTCCTACAATGAG.

A note on this clone: The missing CDR3 end, 3 residues past where the read stops, is filled in from the germline J gene. This chain links TRBV5-1 with TRBJ1-6, with 8 nucleotides matching TRBD1. The CDR3 runs to 15 residues. Germline lookup yields CDR1 SGHRS and CDR2 YFSETQ. The V gene end was trimmed by 4 bases and the J gene end by 9 bases; junction bases not matched to a gene: 9. The CDR3 spells CASSVTGQDFSPLHF. The CDR3 DNA, read in part, is TGCGCCAGCAGCGTAACGGGACAGGACTTTTCACCC.

On this clone itself: With the read ending 3 residues before the CDR3 end, the germline J gene is used to fill in that end. V is TRBV5-3 and J is TRBJ2-5; 9 nucleotides agree with TRBD2. TRBV5-3 counts as an open reading frame of uncertain function. The CDR3 consists of 18 residues. The V and J ends lost 0 bases and 5 bases, in that order; junction bases with no gene match: 14. The CDR3 is CARSLEALRRGGNETQYF. CDR3 bases read: TGTGCCAGAAGCTTGGAGGCCCTTCGGCGGGGGGGAAACGAGACC.

This clone was counted between two and nine times. The read terminates 3 residues before the CDR3 end, so the remaining end is supplied by the germline J gene. The rearrangement uses TRBV11-2 and TRBJ1-2, with 9 bases lining up with TRBD1. Germline CDR1 is SGHAT and CDR2 is FQNNGV. There are 15 residues in the CDR3. J gave up 4 bases and V 4 bases, and 7 bases lay outside the gene matches. This CDR3 is CASSSGQGISYGYTF. The DNA read from the CDR3 is TGTGCCAGCAGCTCGGGACAGGGTATTTCCTATGGC.

This clone showed up just a few times. The sequenced CDR3 bases are TGTGCCTGGACCCTGCGGCAGGGGACCAGCTCACCC. Translating it yields CAWTLRQGTSSP. From start to end, the CDR3 is CAWTLRQGTSSPLHF. The rearrangement joins TRBV30 to TRBJ1-6, with D maybe TRBD1 (6 bases). The read is 3 residues too short to cover the CDR3 end, so that end is filled in from the germline J gene. Germline CDR1 and CDR2: GTSNPN and SVGIG (reference sequence). V gave up 4 bases and J gave up 10 bases, with 20 bases separating them. This CDR3 spans 15 amino acids.

This clone has more than one count but fewer than ten. The DNA ends 3 residues before the CDR3 does, and the rest of the CDR3 is filled in from the germline J gene. The V gene is TRBV4-2, the J gene TRBJ2-5; the match to TRBD2 covers 10 bases. The length of the CDR3 is 17 residues. The V segment lost 1 base and the J segment 5 bases; nucleotides outside the gene matches: 10. The germline V gene encodes CDR1 LGHNA and CDR2 YNFKEQ. The DNA read from the CDR3 is TGTGCCAGCAGCCAAGGAGGAGCGGGGGGGCTTGGTGAGACC. Translating gives CASSQGGAGGLGET. The whole CDR3 is CASSQGGAGGLGETQYF.

This clone was counted between two and nine times. From the germline J gene comes the end of the CDR3, since the read stops 3 residues before it. The chain has TRBV19 and TRBJ1-5, with 11 bases aligning to TRBD1. Unmatched junction bases numbered 4, after V lost 4 bases and J lost 5 bases. The CDR3 totals 15 residues. Germline V gene data show CDR1 as LNHDA and CDR2 as SQIVND (reference sequence). CDR3 DNA, as far as it was read: TGTGCCAGTAGTACCGGGACAGGGGGGGATCAGCCC. Its protein is CASSTGTGGDQP. The full CDR3 is CASSTGTGGDQPQHF.

This clone was recorded at least ten times. The read gets to within 3 residues of the CDR3 end, and the germline J gene fills in the rest. V usage is TRBV9 and J usage is TRBJ2-7; D may be TRBD1 (6 bases). CDR1 is SGDLS and CDR2 is YYNGEE in the germline V gene. With 0 bases removed from V and 5 bases from J, the gap between germline ends came to 12 bases. This CDR3 contains 14 residues. The part of the CDR3 DNA that was read is TGTGCCAGCAGCGTAGCAGGGGACCCCCACGAG. Translating gives CASSVAGDPHE. The full CDR3 sequence reads CASSVAGDPHEQYF.